This T cell receptor (beta chain) was recovered during a study of Graves' ophthalmopathy and Graves' hyperthyroidism. TCR beta CDR3 regions were amplified from RNA transcripts. Second-round multiplex PCR followed a first-round RT-PCR using HTBI primers. TCRdb called the multiplex PCR reads again in MiXCR, with one record for every CDR3 protein. Of a few hundred thousand distinct CDR3 sequences listed, roughly 14% are singletons. Germline V gene data show CDR1 as MNHNS and CDR2 as SASEGT. CDR3 length: 15 amino acids. This clonotype occurred many times. One end of the junction varies from germline; a read error may be responsible.

The clonotype originates from a woman under 30 with stable Graves' hyperthyroidism. Source material: peripheral blood. The chain links TRBV6-1 to TRBJ1-1; unclear D gene. DNA for the CDR3: TGTGCCACCAGTCCGGGGTCGAGACCGAACACTGAAGCTTTCTTT. Translation gives CATSPGSRPNTEAFF.